These 18 T cell receptor beta chains were sequenced from one sample in a study of shared T cell receptors in the human thymus. Sequencing was performed with immunoSEQ multiplex PCR; in TCRdb, only in-frame clones are kept and a portion is missing. The data hold hundreds of thousands of clones, with 70% to 80% observed a single time. Another study also made use of these data, one on human thymus T cells.

The specimen sequenced was thymocytes. The receptors shown here come from a boy in the first two years of life with a congenital heart defect.

V usage is TRBV4-3 and J usage is TRBJ2-5; a weak D match, TRBD1 (7 bases). The germline V gene encodes CDR1 LGHNA and CDR2 YSLEER. With 1 base removed from V and 2 bases from J, the gap between germline ends came to 14 bases. This CDR3 is 16 amino acids long. CDR3 nucleotides: TGCGCCAGCAGCCAAGGAAGGTCAGGGGGGCAAGAGACCCAGTACTTC. Its protein is CASSQGRSGGQETQYF.

The rearrangement links TRBV29-1 to TRBJ1-5; D perhaps matches TRBD1 (6 bases). Per the germline V gene, CDR1 is SQVTM and CDR2 is ANQGSEA. The length of the CDR3 is 14 residues. The ends were cut back, 4 bases at V and 0 bases at J, with 10 bases in the middle. The CDR3 coding sequence is TGCAGCGTTGGGCACAGGGATAGCAATCAGCCCCAGCATTTT. Its translation: CSVGHRDSNQPQHF.

The chain is built from TRBV4-1 and TRBJ2-7, with 7 bases fitting TRBD2. The ends lost 1 base at V and 3 bases at J; junction bases unmatched: 6. This CDR3 is built from 15 residues. Germline CDR1 is MGHRA and CDR2 is YSYEKL. CDR3 sequence: CASSQVGGRGYEQYF. In DNA form, the CDR3 reads TGCGCCAGCAGCCAAGTCGGGGGGAGGGGCTACGAGCAGTACTTC.

This sequence joins TRBV9 and TRBJ2-5; 7 bases match TRBD2. This CDR3 spans 16 amino acids. CDR1 is SGDLS, CDR2 YYNGEE, per germline. Germline trimming cut 3 bases from V and 3 bases from J; bases unmatched to any gene: 11. The CDR3 spells CASSDSPLADKETQYF. The CDR3 nucleotides are TGTGCCAGCAGCGACTCTCCTCTAGCGGATAAAGAGACCCAGTACTTC. The entire variable domain, with the rest obtained from reference TRBV9 and TRBJ2-5, is as follows: DSGVTQTPKHLITATGQRVTLRCSPRSGDLSVYWYQQSLDQGLQFLIQYYNGEERAKGNILERFSAQQFPDLHSELNLSSLELGDSALYFCASSDSPLADKETQYFGPGTRLLVL.

This chain links TRBV5-1 with TRBJ2-2; 10 bases align to TRBD2. The CDR3 has 18 residues. In germline, CDR1 is SGHRS, CDR2 YFSETQ. V gave up 0 bases and J gave up 0 bases; unmatched junction bases: 5. CDR3 residues: CASSLGRLAGANTGELFF. The CDR3 DNA is TGCGCCAGCAGCTTGGGCAGGCTAGCGGGGGCGAACACCGGGGAGCTGTTTTTT. Full variable domain (rest looked up from reference TRBV5-1 and TRBJ2-2): KAGVTQTPRYLIKTRGQQVTLSCSPISGHRSVSWYQQTPGQGLQFLFEYFSETQRNKGNFPGRFSGRQFSNSRSEMNVSTLELGDSALYLCASSLGRLAGANTGELFFGEGSRLTVL.

V is TRBV19 and J is TRBJ2-7; 7 positions agree with TRBD1. V shed 5 bases and J 2 bases; nucleotides not matched to a gene: 6. The germline gives CDR1 LNHDA, CDR2 SQIVND (reference sequence). The CDR3 sequence is 14 residues long. The CDR3 here is CASSLTGQPYEQYF. CDR3 bases: TGTGCCAGTAGTCTCACGGGACAGCCCTACGAGCAGTACTTC. The full variable domain, with the rest looked up from reference TRBV19 and TRBJ2-7, is DGGITQSPKYLFRKEGQNVTLSCEQNLNHDAMYWYRQDPGQGLRLIYYSQIVNDFQKGDIAEGYSVSREKKESFPLTVTSAQKNPTAFYLCASSLTGQPYEQYFGPGTRLTVT.

J is TRBJ2-5 and V is TRBV10-1; 12 bases fit TRBD2. Germline lookup yields CDR1 WNHNN and CDR2 SYGVQD (reference sequence). Trimming at V came to 3 bases and at J to 4 bases, leaving 12 bases not matched to a gene. This CDR3 comprises 18 residues. The CDR3 DNA sequence: TGCGCCAGCAGTGAAGAGACTAGCGGGAGAGGGGGGAGAGAGACCCAGTACTTC. It is translated as CASSEETSGRGGRETQYF.

This clone was observed once. The chain links TRBV28 to TRBJ2-1, with 7 bases lining up with TRBD2. This CDR3 is 14 amino acids long. The trim removed 3 bases at V and 8 bases at J, leaving 7 bases unmatched. Germline CDR1 reads MDHEN; CDR2 reads SYDVKM. The CDR3 sequence is CASSFNGRSDEQFF. CDR3 sequence (DNA): TGTGCCAGCAGTTTTAACGGGAGGTCGGATGAGCAGTTCTTC.

The chain carries TRBV30 and TRBJ2-2; D remains ambiguous. The CDR3 consists of 11 residues. Between the trimmed V and J ends, which lost 7 bases and 4 bases, there was a span of 7 bases. Germline values: CDR1 GTSNPN, CDR2 SVGIG (reference sequence). The DNA of the CDR3 is TGTGCCTTACAACCCACCGGGGAGCTGTTTTTT. Amino acid sequence: CALQPTGELFF. The whole variable domain, filled in from reference TRBV30 and TRBJ2-2, reads SQTIHQWPATLVQPVGSPLSLECTVEGTSNPNLYWYRQAAGRGLQLLFYSVGIGQISSEVPQNLSASRPQDRQFILSSKKLLLSDSGFYLCALQPTGELFFGEGSRLTVL.

The genes are TRBV4-3 and TRBJ2-7; TRBD1 matches 10 bases. The CDR3 is 14 amino acids. In germline, CDR1 is LGHNA, CDR2 YSLEER. Trimming took 1 base from V and 5 from J; bases not matched to a gene: 2. CDR3 DNA sequence: TGCGCCAGCAGCCAAGGGGACAGGGGCCACGAGCAGTACTTC. This codes for CASSQGDRGHEQYF.

The chain couples TRBV29-1 to TRBJ2-7, with TRBD1 matching 8 bases. Germline V CDR1 and CDR2: SQVTM, ANQGSEA. The CDR3 sequence is 12 residues long. The J segment lost 7 bases and the V segment lost 6 bases, leaving 8 bases of the junction unmatched. Here the CDR3 reads CSVGGQVREQYF. The CDR3 DNA reads TGCAGCGTCGGGGGACAGGTCCGGGAGCAGTACTTC.

The chain combines TRBV5-8 with TRBJ2-3; the match to TRBD1 covers 10 bases. CDR1 and CDR2 (germline): SGHTS, YDEGEE. Germline trimming cut 0 bases from V and 6 bases from J; bases unmatched to any gene: 4. The CDR3 consists of 15 residues. In nucleotides, the CDR3 is TGTGCCAGCAGCTTGGGACAGGGGGCGAGGGATACGCAGTATTTT. Its protein is CASSLGQGARDTQYF.

Details on this clone: The same CDR3 also results from other DNA sequences found in this sample. The gene calls are TRBV28 and TRBJ1-5; 8 nucleotides match TRBD1. V shed 3 bases, J shed 2 bases, and the junction held 0 bases outside the gene matches. The CDR3 extends over 14 amino acids. Germline CDR1 and CDR2: MDHEN and SYDVKM. As DNA, the CDR3 is TGTGCCAGCAGTTTGGGACAGGGCAATCAGCCCCAGCATTTT. Translated, it gives CASSLGQGNQPQHF.

This chain joins TRBV6-5 and TRBJ2-7; D might be TRBD2 (6 bases). There are 13 residues in the CDR3. Germline values: CDR1 MNHEY, CDR2 SVGAGI. V was shortened by 7 bases and J by 0 bases, with 10 bases between the two germline ends. The CDR3 nucleotides read TGTGCCAGCAAGGAGGGCCCCTCCTACGAGCAGTACTTC. Amino acid sequence: CASKEGPSYEQYF.

The genes are TRBV7-2 and TRBJ2-7; possibly TRBD1 for D (5 bases). In germline, CDR1 is SGHTA, CDR2 FQGNSA. This CDR3 contains 14 residues. V was clipped by 2 bases and J by 0 bases, with 8 bases between them. The DNA of the CDR3 is TGTGCCAGCAGCTTATACGACAGCTCCTACGAGCAGTACTTC. It codes for CASSLYDSSYEQYF. The whole variable domain, remainder taken from reference TRBV7-2 and TRBJ2-7, is GAGVSQSPSNKVTEKGKDVELRCDPISGHTALYWYRQSLGQGLEFLIYFQGNSAPDKSGLPSDRFSAERTGGSVSTLTIQRTQQEDSAVYLCASSLYDSSYEQYFGPGTRLTVT.

This chain links TRBV12-5 with TRBJ2-3, with D perhaps matching TRBD2 (5 bases). V shed 10 bases and J shed 3 bases, with 11 bases lying between them. The germline gives CDR1 LGHNT, CDR2 FRNRAP. CDR3 size: 12 residues. The DNA for the CDR3 is TGTGCTACCGGAGGTGAAACAGATACGCAGTATTTT. As protein: CATGGETDTQYF.

The genes are TRBV30 and TRBJ2-5; 8 bases align to TRBD1. CDR1 GTSNPN and CDR2 SVGIG come from the germline V gene (reference sequence). Losses at the gene ends were 5 bases for V and 2 bases for J; bases not matched to a gene: 1. The CDR3 length is 12 residues. CDR3 DNA: TGTGCCTGGGACAGGGGTCAAGAGACCCAGTACTTC. This codes for CAWDRGQETQYF.

This chain links TRBV7-3 with TRBJ2-1; 7 nucleotides agree with TRBD2. V was clipped by 5 bases and J by 2 bases; unmatched bases: 6. Per germline, CDR1 SGHTA and CDR2 FQGTGA. This CDR3 region has 15 residues. Written as DNA, the CDR3 is TGTGCCAGCAGCCCTAGACTAGCTCCCTACAATGAGCAGTTCTTC. It specifies CASSPRLAPYNEQFF.